This T cell receptor beta chain derives from a study of neurological immune-mediated disorders. Study results and limitations: There were no CDR3 amino acid sequences shared by expanded clones across subjects, a result suggesting private repertoires in all groups. The highest TCR clonal expansion occurred in HTLV-1-associated myelopathy; multiple sclerosis fell below healthy controls. One related-CDR3 cluster, which may be a signature, held the repertoires of 18 of 34 multiple sclerosis patients after phylogenetic grouping. None of the features examined (clinical or MRI) was associated with the multiple sclerosis repertoire cluster.

Trimming took off 0 bases at V and 10 bases at J, with 16 bases between the two ends. Germline V gives CDR1 LGHDT, CDR2 YNNKEL (reference sequence). The CDR3 totals 14 residues. TCRdb recomputed calls from the 5' RACE reads with MiXCR, one row per CDR3 protein. This table has some 95,000 distinct CDR3 sequences, around 3.3% appearing once. This clonotype was detected many times. Antigen specificity is unknown. This clonotype was sampled from a woman aged 18-29 years with multiple sclerosis. The chain joins TRBV3-1 to TRBJ2-7, with unresolved D. The sample was PBMCs. The DNA for the CDR3 is TGTGCCAGCAGCCAAGATTCGGACCGCCACTACCAGTACTTC. Amino acids: CASSQDSDRHYQYF.